The 31 T cell receptor beta chains below all came from one sample that was sequenced in a study of Ad26.COV2.S vaccination and SARS-CoV-2 variants. Repertoires were generated with immunoSEQ multiplex PCR, while TCRdb's copy carries only in-frame clones and drops some. The sample has roughly 320,000 clones, more than 75% seen once; the top ten hold 3.4%. Described treatment: roughly 20 received Ad26.COV2.S at low or high dose, single or two shots; roughly five received placebo; per-sample allocation not given. Samples were taken on day 63 after the first vaccine or placebo injection. Sequenced here: peripheral blood, sampled in a trial of Ad26.COV2.S vaccine versus placebo. The receptor set was obtained from a person between 18 and 60 years old who received the Ad26.COV2.S COVID-19 vaccine or a placebo.

As regards this clone: At the DNA level, this CDR3 is encoded by other sequences in the same sample as well. The chain combines TRBV30 with TRBJ1-2; tentative D call: TRBD1 (6 bases). Germline-derived CDR1 and CDR2 are GTSNPN and SVGIG (reference sequence). V was trimmed by 0 bases and J by 8 bases, leaving 10 bases between them. The CDR3 has 12 amino acids. The CDR3 loop is CAWSVQGGGYTF. In DNA form, the CDR3 reads TGTGCCTGGAGTGTACAGGGAGGCGGCTACACCTTC.

This clone came up once. V and J are TRBV30 and TRBJ1-2; maybe TRBD1 (5 bases). CDR1 GTSNPN and CDR2 SVGIG come from the germline V gene (reference sequence). The CDR3 has 13 amino acids. V was shortened by 2 bases and J by 3 bases, with 10 bases between the two germline ends. CDR3 loop: CAWSSGQDYGYTF. DNA of the CDR3: TGTGCCTGGAGTTCCGGACAAGACTATGGCTACACCTTC.

This clone was observed a few times. The genes are TRBV7-9 and TRBJ1-6; TRBD1 matches at 11 bases. CDR1 and CDR2 from the germline V gene are SEHNR and FQNEAQ (reference sequence). The V and J ends lost 1 base and 9 bases, in that order; junction bases with no gene match: 2. CDR3 length: 15 amino acids. The CDR3 bases are TGTGCCAGCAGCTTAGGGGACAGGGGGGCTTCACCCCTCCACTTT. Protein product: CASSLGDRGASPLHF.

The gene calls are TRBV4-3 and TRBJ2-2; TRBD2 matches 13 bases. Germline V gene data show CDR1 as LGHNA and CDR2 as YSLEER. This CDR3 is 16 amino acids long. Trimming took 1 base from V and 10 from J; bases not matched to a gene: 6. CDR3 in amino acids: CASSQGRTSGGLELFF. In DNA, the CDR3 is TGCGCCAGCAGCCAAGGGCGGACTAGCGGGGGTCTGGAGCTGTTTTTT.

This chain uses TRBV7-9 with TRBJ1-2; a possible D gene is TRBD1 (6 bases). The CDR3 length is 14 residues. The germline V gene encodes CDR1 SEHNR and CDR2 FQNEAQ (reference sequence). The V end lost 4 bases, the J end lost 8 bases, and 17 bases lay between the germline ends. The CDR3 DNA is TGTGCCAGCAGCTGGGGGACACCCGGGTTAGGCTACACCTTC. This translates into CASSWGTPGLGYTF.

The sample holds one count of this clone. Written as DNA, the CDR3 is TGTGCCAGCAGCCAAAATACCATCTCTGGAAACACCATATATTTT. This gives the protein CASSQNTISGNTIYF. The chain uses TRBV7-2 and TRBJ1-3; no clear D. Per the germline V gene, CDR1 is SGHTA and CDR2 is FQGNSA. V lost 5 bases, J lost 0 bases, and 11 bases lay in between. There are 15 residues in the CDR3.

The chain couples TRBV6-5 to TRBJ1-1; 7 nucleotides line up with TRBD1. The germline CDR1 and CDR2 sequences are MNHEY and SVGAGI. This CDR3 spans 15 amino acids. With 5 bases clipped from V and 3 bases from J, the junction kept 9 bases outside the gene matches. The CDR3 spells CASSLIPGGDTEAFF. The CDR3 DNA is TGTGCCAGCAGTCTTATCCCAGGGGGGGACACTGAAGCTTTCTTT.

The V and J genes are TRBV2 and TRBJ1-2; 9 bases align to TRBD1. The CDR3 runs to 15 residues. From germline, CDR1 is SNHLY and CDR2 FYNNEI. V was clipped by 8 bases and J by 4 bases; unmatched bases: 11. CDR3: CASPGTGFALYGYTF. The CDR3, as DNA: TGTGCCAGCCCCGGGACAGGGTTTGCGCTCTATGGCTACACCTTC. Looking up the rest from reference TRBV2 and TRBJ1-2 gives the full variable domain: EPEVTQTPSHQVTQMGQEVILRCVPISNHLYFYWYRQILGQKVEFLVSFYNNEISEKSEIFDDQFSVERPDGSNFTLKIRSTKLEDSAMYFCASPGTGFALYGYTFGSGTRLTVV.

This clone was seen at least ten times. The chain couples TRBV7-2 to TRBJ1-3; unclear D gene. Germline V gives CDR1 SGHTA, CDR2 FQGNSA. Trimming cost V 5 bases and J 0 bases, with 17 bases left between them. The CDR3 is made up of 17 amino acids. This chain's CDR3 is CASSAFPGKISGNTIYF. As DNA, the CDR3 is TGTGCCAGCAGCGCCTTCCCTGGGAAAATCTCTGGAAACACCATATATTTT. Full variable domain (outside the CDR3, taken from reference TRBV7-2 and TRBJ1-3): GAGVSQSPSNKVTEKGKDVELRCDPISGHTALYWYRQSLGQGLEFLIYFQGNSAPDKSGLPSDRFSAERTGGSVSTLTIQRTQQEDSAVYLCASSAFPGKISGNTIYFGEGSWLTVV.

J is TRBJ2-5 and V is TRBV10-3; D perhaps matches TRBD2 (5 bases). Germline CDR1 ENHRY, CDR2 SYGVKD. The CDR3 consists of 14 residues. The V and J ends lost 2 bases and 3 bases respectively, with 10 bases between them. The CDR3 sequence: CAISEGEMEETQYF. As DNA, the CDR3 is TGTGCCATCAGTGAGGGGGAGATGGAAGAGACCCAGTACTTC.

The chain recombines TRBV27 with TRBJ2-2; D uncertain. There are 16 residues in the CDR3. Looked up from germline, CDR1 is MNHEY and CDR2 is SMNVEV (reference sequence). The ends were cut back, 5 bases at V and 0 bases at J, with 13 bases in the middle. As DNA, the CDR3 is TGTGCCAGCAGTCCCCTGACTGACCCGAACACCGGGGAGCTGTTTTTT. Amino acids: CASSPLTDPNTGELFF.

This chain joins TRBV5-1 and TRBJ2-3; D not resolved. Trimming stripped 1 base from V and 2 bases from J, with 8 bases between. Germline V gene lookup returns CDR1 SGHRS and CDR2 YFSETQ. The CDR3 extends over 14 amino acids. This CDR3 reads CASSLNRITDTQYF. CDR3 DNA: TGCGCCAGCAGCTTGAACAGAATCACAGATACGCAGTATTTT.

A remark on this clone: Other nucleotide sequences in the sample specify the same CDR3. This chain links TRBV4-2 with TRBJ1-5; weak D call: TRBD1 (5 bases). V lost 0 bases and J lost 0, with 6 bases in between. The CDR3 extends over 15 amino acids. Germline CDR1 reads LGHNA; CDR2 reads YNFKEQ. For the CDR3, the DNA is TGTGCCAGCAGCCAAGATCAGGGTAGCAATCAGCCCCAGCATTTT. Protein sequence: CASSQDQGSNQPQHF.

The V gene is TRBV6-2 or TRBV6-3, the J gene TRBJ2-7; D uncertain. This CDR3 has 13 amino acids. V was cut by 3 bases and J by 2 bases, with 8 bases left in between. The germline V gene has CDR1 MNHEY and CDR2 SVGEGT. CDR3 loop: CASSYPVTYEQYF. The CDR3 DNA reads TGTGCCAGCAGTTATCCAGTCACCTACGAGCAGTACTTC.

The chain carries TRBV9 and TRBJ2-7; weak D call: TRBD1 (6 bases). Looked up from germline, CDR1 is SGDLS and CDR2 is YYNGEE. Trimming shortened V by 0 bases and J by 4 bases, and 11 bases separated the two germline ends. The CDR3 runs to 14 residues. The CDR3 sequence is CASSVGQDSYEQYF. The CDR3 bases are TGTGCCAGCAGCGTAGGACAGGATTCGTACGAGCAGTACTTC.

The chain is built from TRBV3-1 (or the pseudogene TRBV3-2) and TRBJ2-3; D is tentatively TRBD1 or TRBD2 (5 bases each). The CDR3 length is 14 residues. V lost 1 base, J lost 2 bases, and 7 bases lay in between. From germline, CDR1 is LGHDT and CDR2 YNNKEL (reference sequence). CDR3 in amino acids: CASSQGGATDTQYF. CDR3 nucleotides: TGTGCCAGCAGCCAAGGAGGGGCCACAGATACGCAGTATTTT.

With regard to this clone: Distinct nucleotide sequences in the sample also encode this CDR3. The chain carries TRBV7-3 and TRBJ2-5; D call uncertain. V was pared by 2 bases and J by 2 bases, with 6 bases between. CDR3 length equals 13 residues. Germline V lookup: CDR1 SGHTA, CDR2 FQGTGA. In nucleotides, the CDR3 is TGTGCCAGCAGCTTAGGCAGTCAAGAGACCCAGTACTTC. Its translation: CASSLGSQETQYF.

The V and J genes are TRBV6-5 and TRBJ1-6; 8 positions agree with TRBD1. Per germline, CDR1 MNHEY and CDR2 SVGAGI. This CDR3 comprises 15 residues. The trim removed 2 bases at V and 10 bases at J, leaving 7 bases unmatched. The CDR3, as DNA: TGTGCCAGCAGTTACGGGGACAGGCTAATCTCACCCCTCCACTTT. Encoded protein: CASSYGDRLISPLHF.

As to this clone: This CDR3 is also generated by other DNA sequences in the sample. CDR3 in DNA: TGCGCCAGCAGCTTTACAGGGGGCACTGAAGCTTTCTTT. The encoded protein is CASSFTGGTEAFF. The chain has TRBV5-1 and TRBJ1-1; 8 bases line up with TRBD1. Germline values: CDR1 SGHRS, CDR2 YFSETQ. The trim removed 2 bases at V and 4 bases at J, leaving 1 base unmatched. The length of the CDR3 is 13 residues. Drawing the rest from reference TRBV5-1 and TRBJ1-1, the complete variable domain is KAGVTQTPRYLIKTRGQQVTLSCSPISGHRSVSWYQQTPGQGLQFLFEYFSETQRNKGNFPGRFSGRQFSNSRSEMNVSTLELGDSALYLCASSFTGGTEAFFGQGTRLTVV.

The rearrangement uses TRBV4-3 and TRBJ2-3; 8 nucleotides agree with TRBD1. From germline, CDR1 is LGHNA and CDR2 YSLEER. Trimming removed 1 base from V and 1 base from J; junction bases left unmatched: 1. There are 15 residues in the CDR3. Written as DNA, the CDR3 is TGCGCCAGCAGCCAAGGGGGACAGGGCACAGATACGCAGTATTTT. It encodes CASSQGGQGTDTQYF.

The chain is built from TRBV19 and TRBJ1-2; D gene uncertain. The germline CDR1 and CDR2 sequences are LNHDA and SQIVND (reference sequence). The CDR3 is made up of 11 amino acids. CDR3 bases: TGTCGTTCCGGCGGAAACTATGGCTACACCTTC. Its protein product is CRSGGNYGYTF.

V usage is TRBV19 and J usage is TRBJ2-2; 7 bases fit TRBD1. V lost 4 bases to trimming and J lost 1 base; unmatched junction nucleotides: 6. Germline CDR1 is LNHDA and CDR2 is SQIVND (reference sequence). The CDR3 loop spans 16 amino acids. The chain's CDR3 is CASSTRRTGNTGELFF. The CDR3 DNA is TGTGCCAGTAGTACCCGACGGACAGGGAACACCGGGGAGCTGTTTTTT.

The table lists this clone with a count of one. V is TRBV7-3 and J is TRBJ2-6; D ambiguous. The CDR3 sequence is 14 residues long. The germline CDR1 and CDR2 sequences are SGHTA and FQGTGA. Trimming stripped 11 bases from V and 0 bases from J, with 11 bases between. The CDR3 protein is CASKANSGANVLTF. The CDR3 DNA is TGTGCCTCAAAAGCCAACTCTGGGGCCAACGTCCTGACTTTC.

The chain recombines TRBV27 with TRBJ2-7; weak D call: TRBD1 (6 bases). V dropped 5 bases and J dropped 3 bases, with 17 bases sitting between them. Germline CDR1 and CDR2: MNHEY and SMNVEV (reference sequence). The CDR3 runs 15 residues. The CDR3 region is CASSPTLQGNYEQYF. CDR3 bases: TGTGCCAGCAGTCCTACCCTGCAGGGGAACTACGAGCAGTACTTC.

The J gene is TRBJ2-7, the V gene TRBV11-2; TRBD2 matches 11 bases. Trimming took 7 bases from V and 3 from J; bases not matched to a gene: 8. In germline, CDR1 is SGHAT, CDR2 FQNNGV. The CDR3 runs to 15 residues. Written as DNA, the CDR3 is TGTGCCAGCACCCTCTTAGCGGGGGGGCACTACGAGCAGTACTTC. The encoded protein is CASTLLAGGHYEQYF.

The chain recombines TRBV2 with TRBJ2-7; TRBD1 matches 7 bases. V lost 6 bases and J lost 2; bases outside the gene matches: 7. The CDR3 runs 14 residues. Germline lookup yields CDR1 SNHLY and CDR2 FYNNEI. CDR3 nucleotides: TGTGCCAGCAGCTCCGGGACAGCTACCTACGAGCAGTACTTC. It yields the protein CASSSGTATYEQYF.

V and J are TRBV5-1 and TRBJ2-7; 10 nucleotides match TRBD1. The J segment lost 7 bases and the V segment lost 1 base, leaving 8 bases of the junction unmatched. The germline gives CDR1 SGHRS, CDR2 YFSETQ. CDR3 size: 15 residues. DNA of the CDR3: TGCGCCAGCAGCTTGTGGACAGGGGGGCTTATGGAGCAGTACTTC. This encodes CASSLWTGGLMEQYF.

J is TRBJ1-2 and V is TRBV5-1; a possible D gene is TRBD1 (6 bases). Germline assignment: CDR1 SGHRS and CDR2 YFSETQ. Trimming removed 3 bases at V and 5 bases at J, with 20 bases between. This CDR3 is built from 16 residues. CDR3: CASSWGPGGQDYGYTF. DNA for the CDR3: TGCGCCAGCAGCTGGGGCCCCGGGGGGCAGGATTATGGCTACACCTTC.

V usage is TRBV6-5 and J usage is TRBJ1-2; unclear D gene. Deletions cut 7 bases from V and 3 bases from J, with 12 bases between. This CDR3 spans 13 amino acids. Looked up from germline, CDR1 is MNHEY and CDR2 is SVGAGI. The CDR3 reads CASNTAAYYGYTF. CDR3 DNA sequence: TGTGCCAGCAACACCGCAGCGTACTATGGCTACACCTTC.

The V gene is TRBV7-9, the J gene TRBJ2-7, with D unresolved. The CDR3 loop spans 12 amino acids. CDR1 and CDR2 (germline): SEHNR, FQNEAQ (reference sequence). Trimming removed 4 bases from V and 4 bases from J, with 8 bases in between. The CDR3 region is CASSSSGYEQYF. The CDR3 DNA is TGTGCCAGCAGCTCCTCCGGGTACGAGCAGTACTTC.

This clone has only a few counts. This sequence joins TRBV7-9 and TRBJ1-1; 9 bases are a match to TRBD1. The CDR3 is made up of 14 amino acids. The germline CDR1 and CDR2 sequences are SEHNR and FQNEAQ (reference sequence). V trimming: 5 bases; J trimming: 0 bases; junction bases outside the gene matches: 1. For the CDR3, the DNA is TGTGCCAGCAGCCGACAGGGGGTGAACACTGAAGCTTTCTTT. The encoded protein is CASSRQGVNTEAFF.